A single sample gave rise to the 24 T cell receptor beta chains below, sequenced in a study of PD-1 blockade in classical Hodgkin lymphoma. Clones were read by immunoSEQ multiplex PCR, and TCRdb kept only the in-frame ones, dropping some. The repertoire holds some 14,000 clones, about 86% seen once, with under 6% in the top ten. After autologous stem cell transplantation all patients relapsed, and prior brentuximab vedotin exposure differed between cohorts. Specimen: peripheral blood mononuclear cells (PBMCs), collected at baseline. The receptors derive from a human donor with classical Hodgkin lymphoma.

By frequency in the sample, this clone is medium-sized. This chain links TRBV9 with TRBJ1-2; D is undetermined. Germline values: CDR1 SGDLS, CDR2 YYNGEE. The CDR3 is 14 residues long. V lost 7 bases and J lost 5, with 18 bases in between. CDR3 residues: CASAAGNRAYGYTF. DNA for the CDR3: TGTGCCAGCGCAGCGGGGAACCGGGCATATGGCTACACCTTC.

This chain links TRBV2 with TRBJ1-1; D ambiguous. Trimming removed 1 base from V and 0 bases from J, with 9 bases in between. Germline V gene lookup returns CDR1 SNHLY and CDR2 FYNNEI. The CDR3 consists of 15 residues. CDR3 protein: CASSEVRTLNTEAFF. In DNA, the CDR3 is TGTGCCAGCAGTGAAGTGCGGACCTTGAACACTGAAGCTTTCTTT.

This chain joins TRBV29-1 and TRBJ2-1; D is unresolved. Between the trimmed V and J ends, which lost 4 bases and 8 bases, there was a span of 3 bases. Germline V CDR1 and CDR2: SQVTM, ANQGSEA. The CDR3 has 9 amino acids. CDR3 loop: CSVGDEQFF. The CDR3, as DNA: TGCAGCGTTGGAGATGAGCAGTTCTTC.

V gene TRBV7-9 combines with J gene TRBJ2-5, with TRBD1 matching 8 bases. Trimming cost V 5 bases and J 4 bases; bases outside gene matches: 6. The CDR3 length is 14 residues. Germline-derived CDR1 and CDR2 are SEHNR and FQNEAQ (reference sequence). As DNA, the CDR3 is TGTGCCAGCAGCCCCACAGGGGGAGGAGAGACCCAGTACTTC. It yields the protein CASSPTGGGETQYF.

V and J are TRBV5-1 and TRBJ2-3; D might be TRBD1 (7 bases). V lost 0 bases, J lost 8 bases, and 13 bases lay in between. Looked up from germline, CDR1 is SGHRS and CDR2 is YFSETQ. This CDR3 is 14 amino acids long. In DNA, the CDR3 is TGCGCCAGCAGCTTGGCGCAGGGGGGAACTACGCAGTATTTT. This translates into CASSLAQGGTTQYF. The entire variable domain, with the rest obtained from reference TRBV5-1 and TRBJ2-3, is as follows: KAGVTQTPRYLIKTRGQQVTLSCSPISGHRSVSWYQQTPGQGLQFLFEYFSETQRNKGNFPGRFSGRQFSNSRSEMNVSTLELGDSALYLCASSLAQGGTTQYFGPGTRLTVL.

The chain has TRBV15 and TRBJ1-6; TRBD1 matches 9 bases. Germline CDR1 and CDR2: LNHNV and YYDKDF (reference sequence). V shed 3 bases, J shed 7 bases, and the junction held 1 base outside the gene matches. The length of the CDR3 is 14 residues. The CDR3 reads CATSRDRGNSPLHF. CDR3 coding DNA: TGTGCCACCAGCAGGGACAGGGGAAATTCACCCCTCCACTTT. The variable domain in full, with the rest retrieved from reference TRBV15 and TRBJ1-6, is DAMVIQNPRYQVTQFGKPVTLSCSQTLNHNVMYWYQQKSSQAPKLLFHYYDKDFNNEADTPDNFQSRRPNTSFCFLDIRSPGLGDTAMYLCATSRDRGNSPLHFGNGTRLTVT.

The V gene is TRBV29-1, the J gene TRBJ2-3, with 8 bases identical to TRBD1. V dropped 7 bases and J dropped 1; count of bases not matched to a gene: 7. CDR3 size: 14 residues. The germline V gene encodes CDR1 SQVTM and CDR2 ANQGSEA. This CDR3 is CSGSTGDGTDTQYF. The CDR3 DNA follows: TGCAGCGGATCGACAGGGGACGGCACAGATACGCAGTATTTT.

V usage is TRBV28 and J usage is TRBJ2-5, with 7 bases lining up with TRBD1. J gave up 2 bases and V 4 bases, and 7 bases lay outside the gene matches. The CDR3 has 15 residues. Germline loops: CDR1 MDHEN, CDR2 SYDVKM. This CDR3 reads CASSSGKTGQETQYF. Written as DNA, the CDR3 is TGTGCCAGCAGTTCGGGGAAGACAGGGCAAGAGACCCAGTACTTC.

The rearrangement uses TRBV4-1 and TRBJ2-2; D is possibly TRBD1 (6 bases). This CDR3 contains 16 residues. V lost 4 bases to trimming and J lost 9 bases, with 21 bases between them. CDR1 MGHRA and CDR2 YSYEKL come from the germline V gene. CDR3 DNA sequence: TGCGCCAGCAGCCTCGTGGGGGCAGGGAATGTCCGGGAGCTGTTTTTT. Protein sequence: CASSLVGAGNVRELFF.

By frequency in the sample, this clone is medium-sized. The rearrangement links TRBV7-9 to TRBJ1-4, with TRBD1 as a possible D gene (5 bases). Germline V CDR1 and CDR2: SEHNR, FQNEAQ (reference sequence). This CDR3 spans 14 amino acids. With 3 bases removed from V and 3 bases from J, the gap between germline ends came to 8 bases. CDR3 in amino acids: CASSLTEANEKLFF. CDR3 in DNA: TGTGCCAGCAGCTTGACAGAAGCTAATGAAAAACTGTTTTTT.

The chain employs TRBV11-3 and TRBJ1-1; maybe TRBD1 (5 bases). Germline V lookup: CDR1 SGHNT, CDR2 YENEEA. CDR3 length equals 13 residues. Trimming took off 2 bases at V and 3 bases at J, with 7 bases between the two ends. The CDR3 DNA sequence: TGTGCCAGCAGCTTACAGGGAGACACTGAAGCTTTCTTT. Residues: CASSLQGDTEAFF.

The count of this clone is one. The gene calls are TRBV5-1 and TRBJ2-6; 9 nucleotides align to TRBD1. V lost 4 bases, J lost 0 bases, and 8 bases stayed unmatched. The CDR3 contains 18 residues. The germline CDR1 and CDR2 sequences are SGHRS and YFSETQ. The CDR3 DNA reads TGCGCCAGCAGCGGGAGGGACAGGGCCTACTCTGGGGCCAACGTCCTGACTTTC. Amino acids: CASSGRDRAYSGANVLTF.

The chain is built from TRBV6-6 and TRBJ1-2, with unresolved D. The V end was cut by 2 bases, the J end by 4 bases, with 8 bases between. Germline V gene sequence: CDR1 MNHNY, CDR2 SVGAGI (reference sequence). The CDR3 consists of 13 residues. The CDR3, as DNA: TGTGCCAGCAGTTACGGGCATAGCTATGGCTACACCTTC. It translates to CASSYGHSYGYTF.

The chain carries TRBV19 and TRBJ1-1; D is perhaps TRBD1 (5 bases). The CDR3 covers 14 residues. From germline, CDR1 is LNHDA and CDR2 SQIVND (reference sequence). V lost 2 bases and J lost 2, with 9 bases in between. For the CDR3, the DNA is TGTGCCAGTAGTATATCTGGGGGTAACACTGAAGCTTTCTTT. Translated, it gives CASSISGGNTEAFF.

CDR3 bases: TGTGCCAGCAGCTTAGGGGTCATGAACACTGAAGCTTTCTTT. Translated: CASSLGVMNTEAFF. The rearrangement links TRBV7-9 to TRBJ1-1; D gene ambiguous. The CDR3 sequence is 14 residues long. The V end lost 1 base, the J end lost 0 bases, and 6 bases lay between the germline ends. Germline CDR1 SEHNR, CDR2 FQNEAQ (reference sequence).

CDR3 bases: TGTGCCAGCTCAGAGGGACTCACCTACGAGCAGTACTTC. Translating it yields CASSEGLTYEQYF. The V call is TRBV18, the J call TRBJ2-7; the D gene is possibly TRBD2 (6 bases). Looked up from germline, CDR1 is KGHSH and CDR2 is LQKENI. V was trimmed by 5 bases and J by 2 bases, leaving 10 bases between them. The length of the CDR3 is 13 residues.

The gene calls are TRBV28 and TRBJ1-5; D not certain. Germline V gene data show CDR1 as MDHEN and CDR2 as SYDVKM. Trimming cost V 4 bases and J 1 base, with 11 bases left between them. The CDR3 covers 15 residues. For the CDR3, the DNA is TGTGCCAGCAGTTCGCCCCCCGGGAGCAATCAGCCCCAGCATTTT. Protein product: CASSSPPGSNQPQHF.

The V gene is TRBV9, the J gene TRBJ2-2; no definite D call. Germline assignment: CDR1 SGDLS and CDR2 YYNGEE. Trimming left V 4 bases short and J 2 bases short, with 15 bases between. The CDR3 length is 16 residues. CDR3 protein: CASSPRAGFNTGELFF. Written as DNA, the CDR3 is TGTGCCAGCAGCCCAAGGGCCGGGTTCAACACCGGGGAGCTGTTTTTT.

CDR3 region: CASSVRQGLDTEAFF. The CDR3 region has the DNA TGTGCCAGCAGCGTACGCCAGGGCTTGGACACTGAAGCTTTCTTT. The V call is TRBV9, the J call TRBJ1-1; weak D call: TRBD1 (5 bases). Per germline, CDR1 SGDLS and CDR2 YYNGEE. Between the trimmed V and J ends, which lost 1 base and 3 bases, there was a span of 13 bases. The CDR3 loop spans 15 amino acids.

The genes are TRBV2 and TRBJ1-1, with D uncertain. V was pared by 5 bases and J by 4 bases, with 11 bases between. Germline V gene data show CDR1 as SNHLY and CDR2 as FYNNEI. CDR3 length: 13 residues. The DNA for the CDR3 is TGTGCCAGCAGTCCCATCGAGGGCACTGAAGCTTTCTTT. Translation gives CASSPIEGTEAFF.

This clone is a singleton in its sample. The genes are TRBV7-9 and TRBJ2-7, with a tentative D call TRBD1 (5 bases). CDR1 and CDR2 (germline): SEHNR, FQNEAQ (reference sequence). The V end was cut by 5 bases, the J end by 0 bases, with 11 bases between. The CDR3 is made up of 14 amino acids. The CDR3 region is CASSAQGLSYEQYF. The CDR3 bases are TGTGCCAGCAGCGCTCAGGGTCTCTCCTACGAGCAGTACTTC.

The chain carries TRBV9 and TRBJ2-3, with 7 bases identical to TRBD2. Germline CDR1 reads SGDLS; CDR2 reads YYNGEE. The CDR3 is made up of 15 amino acids. Unmatched junction bases numbered 3, after V lost 2 bases and J lost 0 bases. The CDR3 sequence: CASSVGGISTDTQYF. The CDR3 nucleotides are TGTGCCAGCAGCGTCGGGGGGATTAGCACAGATACGCAGTATTTT. The whole variable domain, remainder taken from reference TRBV9 and TRBJ2-3, is DSGVTQTPKHLITATGQRVTLRCSPRSGDLSVYWYQQSLDQGLQFLIQYYNGEERAKGNILERFSAQQFPDLHSELNLSSLELGDSALYFCASSVGGISTDTQYFGPGTRLTVL.

Note on this clone: At one boundary the junction diverges from the germline segment, which might be a read error. The V gene is TRBV13, the J gene TRBJ2-2, with D tentatively TRBD1 (6 bases). The CDR3 has 15 residues. Germline V gene data show CDR1 as PRHDT and CDR2 as FYEKMQ (reference sequence). This CDR3 is CASPLRGSKHRGAVF. The CDR3 DNA sequence: TGTGCCAGCCCCCTGAGGGGGAGTAAACACCGGGGAGCTGTTTTT.

The chain links TRBV28 to TRBJ1-5; 9 bases fit TRBD1. In germline, CDR1 is MDHEN, CDR2 SYDVKM. V lost 5 bases and J lost 2; bases outside the gene matches: 7. CDR3 length equals 16 residues. CDR3 region: CASSLTGGAGNQPQHF. The CDR3, as DNA: TGTGCCAGCAGTCTAACAGGGGGCGCGGGCAATCAGCCCCAGCATTTT.